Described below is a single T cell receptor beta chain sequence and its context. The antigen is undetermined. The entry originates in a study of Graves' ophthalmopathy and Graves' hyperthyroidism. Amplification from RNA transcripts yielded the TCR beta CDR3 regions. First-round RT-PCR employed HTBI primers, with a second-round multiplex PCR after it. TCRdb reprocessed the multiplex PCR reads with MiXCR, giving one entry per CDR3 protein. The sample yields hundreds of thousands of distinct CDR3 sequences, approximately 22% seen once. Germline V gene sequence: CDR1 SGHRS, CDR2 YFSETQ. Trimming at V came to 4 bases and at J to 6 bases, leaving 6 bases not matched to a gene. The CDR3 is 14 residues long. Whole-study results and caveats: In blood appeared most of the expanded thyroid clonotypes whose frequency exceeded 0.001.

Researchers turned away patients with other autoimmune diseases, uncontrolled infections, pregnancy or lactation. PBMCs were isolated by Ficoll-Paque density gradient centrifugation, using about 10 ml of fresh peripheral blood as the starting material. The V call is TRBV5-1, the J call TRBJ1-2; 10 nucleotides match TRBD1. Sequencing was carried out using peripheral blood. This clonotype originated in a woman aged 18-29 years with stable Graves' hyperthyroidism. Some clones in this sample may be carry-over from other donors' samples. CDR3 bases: TGCGCCAGCAGCCCGGGACAGGGGCGCCATGGCTACACCTTC. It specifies CASSPGQGRHGYTF.